These 20 T cell receptor beta chains share one sample of origin, sequenced in a study of OX40 agonist ivuxolimab in advanced cancers. Here immunoSEQ multiplex PCR was the method, and the copy in TCRdb shows in-frame clones only, minus some. The repertoire holds tens of thousands of clones, with around 81% as singletons. The sample in question was CD4+ or CD8+ T cells sorted from blood, obtained in a trial of the OX40 agonist ivuxolimab. The receptors come from an adult with an advanced solid tumor such as melanoma, head and neck, liver or kidney cancer.

The chain uses TRBV25-1 and TRBJ1-5; the D gene is possibly TRBD1 (5 bases). Trimming took 4 bases from V and 9 from J, leaving 16 bases between them. The V gene's germline CDR1 is MGHDK and CDR2 SYGVNS. The CDR3 extends over 14 amino acids. The CDR3 sequence: CASSGMRGAGPQHF. CDR3 bases: TGTGCCAGCAGTGGAATGAGGGGCGCGGGGCCCCAGCATTTT. The variable domain in full, with the rest retrieved from reference TRBV25-1 and TRBJ1-5, is EADIYQTPRYLVIGTGKKITLECSQTMGHDKMYWYQQDPGMELHLIHYSYGVNSTEKGDLSSESTVSRIRTEHFPLTLESARPSHTSQYLCASSGMRGAGPQHFGDGTRLSIL.

This chain uses TRBV6-5 with TRBJ2-3; tentatively, D is TRBD1 (6 bases). The CDR3 has 15 amino acids. Germline CDR1 and CDR2: MNHEY and SVGAGI. The V and J ends lost 5 bases and 1 base respectively, with 13 bases between them. CDR3 bases: TGTGCCAGCAGTCTAGGGACAATTCGCACAGATACGCAGTATTTT. Its translation is CASSLGTIRTDTQYF.

The rearrangement joins TRBV6-6 to TRBJ2-1; 7 bases match TRBD1. Germline V gene sequence: CDR1 MNHNY, CDR2 SVGAGI (reference sequence). The CDR3 extends over 14 amino acids. Trimming removed 0 bases from V and 8 bases from J; junction bases left unmatched: 4. The CDR3 region is CASSYSNRGDEQFF. For the CDR3, the DNA is TGTGCCAGCAGTTACTCGAACAGGGGTGATGAGCAGTTCTTC.

The rearrangement joins TRBV6-5 to TRBJ1-1, with 7 bases lining up with TRBD1. Germline V CDR1 and CDR2: MNHEY, SVGAGI. The CDR3 has 12 residues. Trimming removed 6 bases from V and 4 bases from J; junction bases left unmatched: 2. This chain's CDR3 is CASRQGSTEAFF. CDR3 bases: TGTGCCAGCAGACAGGGGAGCACTGAAGCTTTCTTT.

The chain combines TRBV6-1 with TRBJ2-7, with D perhaps matching TRBD1 (5 bases). Germline V gene data show CDR1 as MNHNS and CDR2 as SASEGT. There are 14 residues in the CDR3. The germline V and J ends were trimmed by 2 bases and 4 bases, with 12 bases remaining between them. The CDR3 loop reads CASSESGGAYEQYF. The CDR3 nucleotides read TGTGCCAGCAGTGAATCGGGTGGGGCATACGAGCAGTACTTC.

The rearrangement links TRBV7-2 to TRBJ2-2; 10 bases are a match to TRBD1. The trim removed 5 bases at V and 5 bases at J, leaving 14 bases unmatched. CDR1 and CDR2 (germline): SGHTA, FQGNSA. CDR3 size: 18 residues. The CDR3 sequence: CASSQRGDRGVVTGELFF. The CDR3 coding sequence is TGTGCCAGCAGCCAGAGGGGGGACAGGGGCGTGGTAACCGGGGAGCTGTTTTTT.

The chain carries TRBV5-1 and TRBJ1-2; perhaps TRBD1 as D (5 bases). The CDR3 is 14 residues long. Germline CDR1 SGHRS, CDR2 YFSETQ. The V end was cut by 4 bases, the J end by 0 bases, with 10 bases between. CDR3 sequence (DNA): TGCGCCAGCAGCCCTAGGGGAGCTAACTATGGCTACACCTTC. Translation: CASSPRGANYGYTF.

The rearrangement joins TRBV5-6 to TRBJ2-3, with 10 bases aligning to TRBD2. The CDR3 length is 14 residues. J was trimmed by 4 bases and V by 4 bases; bases with no gene match: 3. Germline CDR1 and CDR2: SGHDT and YYEEEE. In nucleotides, the CDR3 is TGTGCCAGCAGCCATACTAGCGGGGCAGATACGCAGTATTTT. As protein: CASSHTSGADTQYF.

This chain connects TRBV9 to TRBJ1-5; D is unclear. Trimming removed 0 bases at V and 5 bases at J, with 12 bases between. The CDR3 sequence is 15 residues long. Germline V gives CDR1 SGDLS, CDR2 YYNGEE. The chain's CDR3 is CASSVEGWVDQPQHF. The CDR3 nucleotides read TGTGCCAGCAGCGTAGAGGGATGGGTTGATCAGCCCCAGCATTTT.

The rearrangement joins TRBV10-3 to TRBJ1-1; tentative D call: TRBD1 (6 bases). CDR3 length: 15 residues. With 4 bases removed from V and 3 bases from J, the gap between germline ends came to 15 bases. Germline assignment: CDR1 ENHRY and CDR2 SYGVKD. The CDR3 is CAISALVTGHTEAFF. CDR3 DNA sequence: TGTGCCATCAGTGCACTTGTTACAGGGCACACTGAAGCTTTCTTT.

This chain connects TRBV6-1 to TRBJ1-2; D may be TRBD1 (5 bases). V was pared by 0 bases and J by 8 bases, with 13 bases between. From germline, CDR1 is MNHNS and CDR2 SASEGT. CDR3 length equals 14 residues. This CDR3 is CASSEAGREGGYTF. Written as DNA, the CDR3 is TGTGCCAGCAGTGAAGCCGGAAGGGAGGGGGGCTACACCTTC.

This clone was recorded only once. The chain recombines TRBV5-1 with TRBJ2-1, with no clear D. CDR3 size: 15 residues. With 2 bases removed from V and 9 bases from J, the gap between germline ends came to 18 bases. Germline V lookup: CDR1 SGHRS, CDR2 YFSETQ. CDR3 loop: CASSLVDGFQIEQFF. CDR3 bases: TGCGCCAGCAGCTTAGTAGACGGATTTCAGATTGAGCAGTTCTTC.

V is TRBV19 and J is TRBJ2-4, with 10 positions matching TRBD1. Per the germline V gene, CDR1 is LNHDA and CDR2 is SQIVND (reference sequence). V trimming: 4 bases; J trimming: 8 bases; junction bases outside the gene matches: 5. The CDR3 contains 14 residues. In nucleotides, the CDR3 is TGTGCCAGTAGTAACGGACAGGGGGGTTACATTCAGTACTTC. This codes for CASSNGQGGYIQYF. The whole variable domain, remainder taken from reference TRBV19 and TRBJ2-4, is DGGITQSPKYLFRKEGQNVTLSCEQNLNHDAMYWYRQDPGQGLRLIYYSQIVNDFQKGDIAEGYSVSREKKESFPLTVTSAQKNPTAFYLCASSNGQGGYIQYFGAGTRLSVL.

Concerning this clone itself: One end of the junction fails to match germline, which may point to a read error. The CDR3 DNA is TGTGCCAGCAGTCACTCAACAGGGGGAAGCAATCAGCCCCAGCATTTT. The encoded protein is CASSHSTGGSNQPQHF. This chain joins TRBV6-6 and TRBJ1-5; the match to TRBD1 covers 8 bases. Germline assignment: CDR1 MNHNY and CDR2 SVGAGI (reference sequence). The CDR3 covers 16 residues.

V and J are TRBV5-1 and TRBJ1-1; 7 positions agree with TRBD1. Per the germline V gene, CDR1 is SGHRS and CDR2 is YFSETQ. The CDR3 extends over 15 amino acids. Trimming at V came to 4 bases and at J to 6 bases, leaving 12 bases not matched to a gene. CDR3 sequence reads: CASSPRDSKGPEAFF. The CDR3 DNA is TGCGCCAGCAGCCCCCGGGACAGTAAGGGGCCTGAAGCTTTCTTT.

V is TRBV4-3 and J is TRBJ1-2; no clear D gene. The germline V gene encodes CDR1 LGHNA and CDR2 YSLEER. CDR3 size: 12 residues. Trimming pared 0 bases from V and 6 bases from J, leaving 5 bases between. DNA of the CDR3: TGCGCCAGCAGCCAAGATGGACATGGCTACACCTTC. This codes for CASSQDGHGYTF.

This sequence joins TRBV19 and TRBJ1-1; tentative D call: TRBD1 (5 bases). In germline, CDR1 is LNHDA, CDR2 SQIVND (reference sequence). V was clipped by 11 bases and J by 4 bases, with 11 bases between them. The CDR3 sequence is 11 residues long. The CDR3 nucleotides are TGTGCCCTTAGGGGTACCACTGAAGCTTTCTTT. It codes for CALRGTTEAFF.

The table lists this clone with a count of one. The chain joins TRBV5-8 to TRBJ1-4; D is unclear. The CDR3 totals 15 residues. Germline values: CDR1 SGHTS, CDR2 YDEGEE. V lost 2 bases and J lost 8, with 16 bases in between. CDR3 in amino acids: CASSLTGLDGEKLFF. Written as DNA, the CDR3 is TGTGCCAGCAGCTTAACGGGGTTGGATGGAGAAAAACTGTTTTTT.

This clone was detected once. This chain uses TRBV4-1 with TRBJ1-1, with TRBD1 matching 7 bases. The CDR3 contains 14 residues. Germline V gene data show CDR1 as MGHRA and CDR2 as YSYEKL. V shed 1 base and J 6 bases; nucleotides not matched to a gene: 5. CDR3 DNA sequence: TGCGCCAGCAGCCAAGCAGACAGGGTGGCTGAAGCTTTCTTT. Translated, it gives CASSQADRVAEAFF.

The CDR3 sequence is CASSSLAGGYEQYF. The CDR3 region has the DNA TGTGCCAGCAGCTCCTTAGCGGGAGGCTACGAGCAGTACTTC. The V gene is TRBV11-3, the J gene TRBJ2-7; 10 bases map to TRBD2. This CDR3 is built from 14 residues. Germline loops: CDR1 SGHNT, CDR2 YENEEA. Trimming took 4 bases from V and 3 from J; bases not matched to a gene: 3.